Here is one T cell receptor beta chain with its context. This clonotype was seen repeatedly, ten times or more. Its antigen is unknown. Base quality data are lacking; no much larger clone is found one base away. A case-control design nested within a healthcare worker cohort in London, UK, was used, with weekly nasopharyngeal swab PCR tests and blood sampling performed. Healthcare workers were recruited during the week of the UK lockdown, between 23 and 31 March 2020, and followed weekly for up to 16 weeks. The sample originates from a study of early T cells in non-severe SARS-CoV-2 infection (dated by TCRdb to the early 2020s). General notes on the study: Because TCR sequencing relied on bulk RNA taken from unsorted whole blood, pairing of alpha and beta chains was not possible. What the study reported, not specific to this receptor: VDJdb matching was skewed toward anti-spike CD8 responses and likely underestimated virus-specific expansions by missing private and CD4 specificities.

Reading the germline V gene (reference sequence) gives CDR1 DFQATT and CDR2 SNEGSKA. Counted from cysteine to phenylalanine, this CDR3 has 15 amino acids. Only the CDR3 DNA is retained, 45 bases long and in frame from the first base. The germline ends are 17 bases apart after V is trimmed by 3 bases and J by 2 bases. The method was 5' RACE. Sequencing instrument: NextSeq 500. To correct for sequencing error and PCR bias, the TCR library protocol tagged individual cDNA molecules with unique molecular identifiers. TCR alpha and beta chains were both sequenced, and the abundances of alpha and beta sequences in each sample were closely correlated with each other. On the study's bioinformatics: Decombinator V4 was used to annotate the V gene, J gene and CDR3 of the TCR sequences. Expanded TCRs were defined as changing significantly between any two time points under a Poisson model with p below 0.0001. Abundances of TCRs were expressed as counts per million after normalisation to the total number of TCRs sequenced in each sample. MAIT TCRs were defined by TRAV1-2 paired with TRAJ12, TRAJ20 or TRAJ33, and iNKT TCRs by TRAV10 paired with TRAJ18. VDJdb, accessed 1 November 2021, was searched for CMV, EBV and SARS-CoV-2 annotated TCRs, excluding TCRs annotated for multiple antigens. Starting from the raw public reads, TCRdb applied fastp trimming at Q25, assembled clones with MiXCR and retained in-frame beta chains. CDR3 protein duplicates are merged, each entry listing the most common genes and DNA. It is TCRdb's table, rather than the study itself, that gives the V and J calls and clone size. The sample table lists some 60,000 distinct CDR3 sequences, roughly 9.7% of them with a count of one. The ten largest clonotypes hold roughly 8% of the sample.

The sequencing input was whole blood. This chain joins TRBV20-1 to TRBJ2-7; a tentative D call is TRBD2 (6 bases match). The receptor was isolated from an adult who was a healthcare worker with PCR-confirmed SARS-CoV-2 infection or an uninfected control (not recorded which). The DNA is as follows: TGCAGTGCTAGGGGAGGTCTAGCTCTTGCCTACGAGCAGTACTTC. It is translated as CSARGGLALAYEQYF.